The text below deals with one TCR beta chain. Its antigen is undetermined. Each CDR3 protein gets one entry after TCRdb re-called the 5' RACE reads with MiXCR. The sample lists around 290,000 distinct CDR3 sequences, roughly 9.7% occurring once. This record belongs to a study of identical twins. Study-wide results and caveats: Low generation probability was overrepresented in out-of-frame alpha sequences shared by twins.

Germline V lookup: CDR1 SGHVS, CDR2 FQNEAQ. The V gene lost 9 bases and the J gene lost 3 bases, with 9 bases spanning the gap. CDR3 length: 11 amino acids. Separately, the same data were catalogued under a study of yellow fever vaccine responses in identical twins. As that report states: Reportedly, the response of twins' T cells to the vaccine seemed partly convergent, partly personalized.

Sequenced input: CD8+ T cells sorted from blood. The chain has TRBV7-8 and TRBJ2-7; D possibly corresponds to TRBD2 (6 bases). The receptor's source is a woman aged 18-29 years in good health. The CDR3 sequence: CARGLSYEQYF. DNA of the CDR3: TGTGCCAGGGGACTTAGCTACGAGCAGTACTTC.